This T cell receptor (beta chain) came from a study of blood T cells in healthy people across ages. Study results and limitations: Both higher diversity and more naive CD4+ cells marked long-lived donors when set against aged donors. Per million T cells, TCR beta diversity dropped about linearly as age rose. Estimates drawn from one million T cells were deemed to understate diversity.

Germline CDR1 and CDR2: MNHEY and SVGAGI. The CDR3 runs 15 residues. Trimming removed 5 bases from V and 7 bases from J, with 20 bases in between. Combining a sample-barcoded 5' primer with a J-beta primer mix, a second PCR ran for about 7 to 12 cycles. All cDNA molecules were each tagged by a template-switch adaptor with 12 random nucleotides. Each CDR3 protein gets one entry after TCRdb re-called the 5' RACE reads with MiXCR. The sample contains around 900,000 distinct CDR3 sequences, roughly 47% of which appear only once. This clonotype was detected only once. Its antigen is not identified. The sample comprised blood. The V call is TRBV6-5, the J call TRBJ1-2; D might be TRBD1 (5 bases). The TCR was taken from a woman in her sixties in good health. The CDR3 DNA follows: TGTGCCAGCAGTCCTGTACAGCGGGGGGTCGGTGGCTACACCTTC. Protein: CASSPVQRGVGGYTF.